This T cell receptor (beta chain) was retrieved from a study of vaccination and CD4 T cells after COVID-19. Losses at the gene ends were 4 bases for V and 3 bases for J; bases not matched to a gene: 1. Looked up from germline, CDR1 is MNHEY and CDR2 is SVGAGI. This CDR3 has 13 amino acids. This sample's treatment: roughly ten-day PBMC culture with coronavirus spike peptide pools or control peptides (ViraFEST assay). TCRs were sequenced by ViraFEST after antigen-specific T cells had been expanded with peptide pools. Cultured CD4+ T cell DNA was sequenced using the Oncomine TCR Beta short-read assay. TCRdb reanalysed the PCR reads using MiXCR and keeps one entry per CDR3 protein. Of around 15,000 distinct CDR3 sequences listed, around three quarters are singletons. Turning to this clonotype: What it binds is unknown.

Sequencing input: CD4+ T cells from blood, cultured in vitro. The gene calls are TRBV6-5 and TRBJ1-2; TRBD1 matches at 8 bases. The clonotype was recovered from a human donor who had recovered from COVID-19. As DNA, the CDR3 is TGTGCCAGCAGTTCGACAGGGGACTATGGCTACACCTTC. As protein: CASSSTGDYGYTF.